This T cell receptor (beta chain) was captured by sequencing in a study of response to subunit inactivated influenza vaccine. CDR3 length equals 12 residues. With V trimmed by 7 bases and J by 10 bases, 8 bases remained unmatched. The V gene's germline CDR1 is DFQATT and CDR2 SNEGSKA (reference sequence). This clonotype was detected a few times. What it recognizes is unknown. Study outcomes and limitations: Only a handful of new T cells, the authors suggested, are recruited with each seasonal influenza vaccination.

TCRdb analysed the RT-PCR reads with MiXCR anew, one entry per CDR3 protein. The repertoire includes under 800,000 distinct CDR3 sequences, approximately 15% of them detected once, and around 6.5% sits in the top ten. This TCR came from a man aged 50 to 60 who received an inactivated influenza vaccine. The V call is TRBV20-1, the J call TRBJ2-1, with 9 bases matching TRBD2. This material consisted of PBMCs from blood, taken about 14 days before vaccination. The CDR3 DNA follows: TGCAGTGGTGCGGGAGGGCCTAAAGAGCAGTTCTTC. Protein product: CSGAGGPKEQFF.